This T cell receptor beta chain was observed in a study of metastatic and nonmetastatic thyroid tumors. Study-wide background: Malignant thyroid and benign thyroid patients provided blood and tumor or nodule tissue whose repertoires were compared.

TCRdb redid the clone calls on the PCR reads using MiXCR. Among fewer than 35,000 clones listed, under 30% were seen once. Patients had received no treatment of any kind before thyroid surgery. CDR3 length: 14 residues. Germline CDR1 DFQATT, CDR2 SNEGSKA (reference sequence). V lost 2 bases to trimming and J lost 4 bases; unmatched junction nucleotides: 6. The sequence came from a female donor with papillary thyroid cancer or a benign thyroid nodule (not recorded which). Some clones in this sample may be carry-over from other donors' samples. What was sequenced was blood. The chain recombines TRBV20-1 with TRBJ2-7, with TRBD1 identical over 9 bases. The CDR3 loop reads CSARYPGQGYEQYF. The CDR3 coding sequence is TGCAGTGCTAGATATCCGGGACAGGGTTACGAGCAGTACTTC.